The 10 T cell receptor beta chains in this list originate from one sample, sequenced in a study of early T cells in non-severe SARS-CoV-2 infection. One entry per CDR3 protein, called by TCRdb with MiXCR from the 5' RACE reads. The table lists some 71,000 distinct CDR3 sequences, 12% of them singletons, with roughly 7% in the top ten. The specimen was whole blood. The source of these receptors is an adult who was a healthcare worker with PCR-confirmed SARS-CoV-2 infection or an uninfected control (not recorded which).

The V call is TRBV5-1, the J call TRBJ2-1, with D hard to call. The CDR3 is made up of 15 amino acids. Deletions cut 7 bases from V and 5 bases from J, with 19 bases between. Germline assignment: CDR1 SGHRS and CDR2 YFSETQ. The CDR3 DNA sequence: TGCGCCAGCTACCGAAGTAGTTTTAATGACAATGAGCAGTTCTTC. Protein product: CASYRSSFNDNEQFF.

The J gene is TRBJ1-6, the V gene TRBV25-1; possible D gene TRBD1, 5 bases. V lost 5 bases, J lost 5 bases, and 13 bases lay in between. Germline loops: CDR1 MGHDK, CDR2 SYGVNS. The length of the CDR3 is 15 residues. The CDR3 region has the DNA TGTGCCAGCAGTTTGGGACCACACAATAATTCACCCCTCCACTTT. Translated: CASSLGPHNNSPLHF.

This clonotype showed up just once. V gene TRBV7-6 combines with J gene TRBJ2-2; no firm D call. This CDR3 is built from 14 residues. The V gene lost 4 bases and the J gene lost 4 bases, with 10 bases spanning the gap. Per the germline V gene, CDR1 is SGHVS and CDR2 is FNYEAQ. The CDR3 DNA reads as TGTGCCAGCAGCTCGGCCGTGGCCACCGGGGAGCTGTTTTTT. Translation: CASSSAVATGELFF.

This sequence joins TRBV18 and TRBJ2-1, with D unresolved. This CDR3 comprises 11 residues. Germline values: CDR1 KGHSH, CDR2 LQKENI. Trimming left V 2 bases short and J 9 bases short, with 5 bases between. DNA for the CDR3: TGTGCCAGCTCACCAAAGAGTGAGCAGTTCTTC. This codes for CASSPKSEQFF.

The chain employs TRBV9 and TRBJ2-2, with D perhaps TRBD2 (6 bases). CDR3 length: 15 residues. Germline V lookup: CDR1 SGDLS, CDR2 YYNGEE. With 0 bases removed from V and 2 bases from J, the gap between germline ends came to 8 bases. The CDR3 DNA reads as TGTGCCAGCAGCGTAGTGGCGGGAAACACCGGGGAGCTGTTTTTT. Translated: CASSVVAGNTGELFF. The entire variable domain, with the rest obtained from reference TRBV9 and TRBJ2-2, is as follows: DSGVTQTPKHLITATGQRVTLRCSPRSGDLSVYWYQQSLDQGLQFLIQYYNGEERAKGNILERFSAQQFPDLHSELNLSSLELGDSALYFCASSVVAGNTGELFFGEGSRLTVL.

Written as DNA, the CDR3 is TGCAGCGTCCGGACTAGCGGATTCACAGATACGCAGTATTTT. Its translation is CSVRTSGFTDTQYF. This chain joins TRBV29-1 and TRBJ2-3; 10 bases map to TRBD2. The germline V gene has CDR1 SQVTM and CDR2 ANQGSEA. V dropped 6 bases and J dropped 2; count of bases not matched to a gene: 5. CDR3 length: 14 amino acids.

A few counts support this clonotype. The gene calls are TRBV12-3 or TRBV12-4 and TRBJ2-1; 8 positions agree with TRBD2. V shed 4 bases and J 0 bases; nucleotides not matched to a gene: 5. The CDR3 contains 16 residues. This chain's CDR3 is CASSSVGGVSYNEQFF. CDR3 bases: TGTGCCAGCAGTTCCGTCGGGGGGGTCTCCTACAATGAGCAGTTCTTC.

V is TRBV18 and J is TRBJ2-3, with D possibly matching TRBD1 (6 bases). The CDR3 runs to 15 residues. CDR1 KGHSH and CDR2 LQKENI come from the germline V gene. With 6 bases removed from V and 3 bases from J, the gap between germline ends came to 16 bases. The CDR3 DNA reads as TGTGCCAGCTCTGACGGTACAGGGAATACAGATACGCAGTATTTT. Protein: CASSDGTGNTDTQYF.

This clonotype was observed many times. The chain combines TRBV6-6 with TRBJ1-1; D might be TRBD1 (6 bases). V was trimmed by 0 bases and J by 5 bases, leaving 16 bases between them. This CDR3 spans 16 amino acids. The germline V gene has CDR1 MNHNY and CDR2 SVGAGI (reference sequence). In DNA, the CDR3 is TGTGCCAGCAGTTACTCGACCCCCACAGGGATGACTGAAGCTTTCTTT. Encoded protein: CASSYSTPTGMTEAFF.

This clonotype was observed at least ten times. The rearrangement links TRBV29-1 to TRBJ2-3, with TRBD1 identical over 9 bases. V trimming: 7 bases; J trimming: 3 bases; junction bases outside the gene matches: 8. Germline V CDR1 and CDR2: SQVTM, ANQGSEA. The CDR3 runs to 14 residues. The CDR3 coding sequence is TGCAGCGGAACAGGGGGCGCCTGGACAGATACGCAGTATTTT. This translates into CSGTGGAWTDTQYF.